The rows below give T cell receptor beta chains drawn from one sample of a study of monozygotic twins with inflammatory bowel disease. TCRdb reprocessed the 5' RACE reads and reports one entry per CDR3 protein, with no DNA. The table for this sample gives around 410,000 distinct CDR3 sequences. Sequencing input: blood. The receptors here all came from a human donor with ulcerative colitis or Crohn's disease, or a healthy co-twin of an affected twin (not recorded which). CDR3s include the opening cysteine and the closing phenylalanine or tryptophan. Each record gives: V gene, CDR3 length, J gene, CDR3 protein.

>TRBV5-1|13|TRBJ2-1
CASSLAAGVEQFF
>TRBV27|14|TRBJ1-2
CASGTGAAGYGYTF
>TRBV7-9|12|TRBJ1-3
CASKGEGNTIYF
>TRBV25-1|15|TRBJ1-4
CASSHRGRDNEKLFF
>TRBV5-4|15|TRBJ2-3
CASSQLVLGADTQYF
>TRBV20-1|16|TRBJ2-3
CSARDRKRLSTDTQYF
>TRBV12-3/TRBV12-4|12|TRBJ1-2
CASSNDMVRYTF
>TRBV6-2/TRBV6-3|15|TRBJ2-2
CASSFAAGNTGELFF
>TRBV12-3/TRBV12-4|16|TRBJ2-1
CASSGGPAGSYNEQFF
>TRBV27|16|TRBJ1-6
CASSLTRGGAGSPLHF
>TRBV7-9|16|TRBJ2-1
CASSSRTGGLNNEQFF
>TRBV7-2|16|TRBJ2-3
CASSLTLRVSTDTQYF
>TRBV14|11|TRBJ2-1
CASSQGGRQFF
>TRBV30|13|TRBJ2-2
CAWVAGNTGELFF
>TRBV10-2|15|TRBJ2-1
CASSLTSGRPNEQFF
>TRBV20-1|13|TRBJ1-5
CSAKGPDGQPQHF
>TRBV4-1|14|TRBJ2-3
CASSQDRVADTQYF
>TRBV7-3|15|TRBJ2-3
CASSLTSTSTDTQYF
>TRBV20-1|15|TRBJ1-5
CSARGGLRNNQPQHF
>TRBV10-3|11|TRBJ1-1
CAISEPGGAFF
>TRBV6-2/TRBV6-3|14|TRBJ2-7
CASGGLTAAYEQYF
>TRBV14|14|TRBJ1-2
CASSPTGTVYGYTF
>TRBV20-1|15|TRBJ1-6
CSARSTGAGNSPLHF
>TRBV20-1|13|TRBJ1-5
CSAPGRTGMPQHF
>TRBV6-5|12|TRBJ2-1
CASSLLQGMQFF
>TRBV29-1|11|TRBJ2-7
CSVSREREQYF
>TRBV6-5|16|TRBJ1-2
CASSYGRGRSNYGYTF
>TRBV5-1|16|TRBJ2-5
CASSRELAGGLETQYF
>TRBV5-1|14|TRBJ2-7
CASSLDELANEQYF
>TRBV27|14|TRBJ2-3
CASSSAGGVDTQYF
>TRBV12-3/TRBV12-4|14|TRBJ2-1
CASSLAGGPSEQFF
>TRBV12-3/TRBV12-4|12|TRBJ1-5
CASSRQNQPQHF
>TRBV12-3/TRBV12-4|14|TRBJ2-7
CASQRASGSYEQYF
>TRBV7-3|16|TRBJ2-5
CASSLVPSLVQETQYF
>TRBV6-2/TRBV6-3|17|TRBJ1-1
CASSYLNRDRASPEAFF
>TRBV30|15|TRBJ1-1
CAWTIGSSRDTEAFF
>TRBV14|18|TRBJ2-7
CASSQEPNRDRSSYEQYF